Detailed here is one T cell receptor (beta chain). CDR3 length: 15 amino acids. V shed 6 bases and J shed 2 bases, with 14 bases lying between them. It was with a sample-barcoded 5' primer and a J-beta primer mix that a second PCR of roughly 6 to 11 cycles was run. TCRdb used MiXCR to reprocess the 5' RACE reads, holding one entry per CDR3 protein. This table has hundreds of thousands of distinct CDR3 sequences, roughly 25% appearing once. The record originates from a study of blood T cells in healthy people across ages. Total RNA extraction produced at least 6 micrograms (per sample) for the study. Another study also made use of these data, one on T cells of mothers and their children. That source adds: Each child contributed approximately 3 million TCR beta CDR3 reads, while each mother contributed over 9 million.

The sample consisted of blood. V gene TRBV12-3 or TRBV12-4 combines with J gene TRBJ1-5, with TRBD1 as a possible D gene (6 bases). The receptor was derived from a boy younger than 18 in good health. The CDR3 bases are TGTGCCAGCAGCCTCACCAGGACAGGCAATCAGCCCCAGCATTTT. Encoded protein: CASSLTRTGNQPQHF.